Presented here are 16 T cell receptor beta chains from one specimen sequenced in a study of CD8 T cells in Susac syndrome. Random hexamers were used to reverse transcribe the RNA input (roughly 0.5 to 1 ug). Via MiXCR, TCRdb re-called the immunoSEQ multiplex PCR reads, giving one row per CDR3 protein. Of about 300,000 distinct CDR3 sequences in the sample, around 91% were seen once. Sequences were obtained from CD8+ T cells from PBMCs. The receptors were sampled from a human donor with multiple sclerosis.

This clonotype was seen once. CDR3 in amino acids: CASSQAPQSSYNSPLHF. CDR3 coding DNA: TGCGCCAGCAGCCAAGCACCACAAAGCTCCTATAATTCACCCCTCCACTTT. The chain carries TRBV4-1 and TRBJ1-6; no firm D call. Germline CDR1 reads MGHRA; CDR2 reads YSYEKL. V lost 1 base and J lost 0, with 10 bases in between. The CDR3 extends over 17 amino acids.

The V and J genes are TRBV5-4 and TRBJ2-7; possibly TRBD2 for D (6 bases). V lost 4 bases and J 0 bases, leaving 14 bases between the germline ends. CDR3 length equals 15 residues. Germline CDR1 reads SGHNT; CDR2 reads YYREEE (reference sequence). The CDR3, as DNA: TGTGCCAGCAGCCCTGGGACTTTTAACTCCTACGAGCAGTACTTC. It codes for CASSPGTFNSYEQYF.

Comments on this clonotype: Sequence at one end of the junction differs from germline and may be a read error. The chain joins TRBV20-1 to TRBJ2-5; D unclear. The CDR3 has 14 residues. Germline assignment: CDR1 DFQATT and CDR2 SNEGSKA (reference sequence). As DNA, the CDR3 is TGCAGCGCTACCACCGGAGAGCCTCAAGAGACCCAGTACTTC. Protein sequence: CSATTGEPQETQYF.

The rearrangement uses TRBV28 and TRBJ2-3; the match to TRBD2 covers 11 bases. Germline V CDR1 and CDR2: MDHEN, SYDVKM. This CDR3 spans 16 amino acids. The V segment lost 5 bases and the J segment 2 bases; nucleotides outside the gene matches: 6. CDR3 sequence: CASSPSSGRYTDTQYF. CDR3 coding DNA: TGTGCCAGCAGTCCCTCTAGCGGGAGGTACACAGATACGCAGTATTTT. Drawing the rest from reference TRBV28 and TRBJ2-3, the complete variable domain is DVKVTQSSRYLVKRTGEKVFLECVQDMDHENMFWYRQDPGLGLRLIYFSYDVKMKEKGDIPEGYSVSREKKERFSLILESASTNQTSMYLCASSPSSGRYTDTQYFGPGTRLTVL.

The chain links TRBV20-1 to TRBJ2-1, with TRBD2 matching 16 bases. The CDR3 extends over 16 amino acids. The J segment lost 10 bases and the V segment lost 1 base, leaving 7 bases of the junction unmatched. Germline V CDR1 and CDR2: DFQATT, SNEGSKA (reference sequence). This CDR3 reads CSARVPGLAGGQEQFF. As DNA, the CDR3 is TGCAGTGCTAGAGTTCCGGGACTAGCGGGGGGGCAGGAGCAGTTCTTC.

This sequence joins TRBV29-1 and TRBJ2-1; D may be TRBD1 (6 bases). This CDR3 is built from 16 residues. Trimming left V 3 bases short and J 5 bases short, with 20 bases between. The V gene's germline CDR1 is SQVTM and CDR2 ANQGSEA. CDR3 sequence reads: CSVDDTRAQGDNEQFF. In DNA form, the CDR3 reads TGCAGCGTTGATGATACGAGGGCACAGGGCGACAATGAGCAGTTCTTC.

The rearrangement joins TRBV13 to TRBJ2-2, with a tentative D call TRBD2 (5 bases). This CDR3 contains 14 residues. Germline V lookup: CDR1 PRHDT, CDR2 FYEKMQ (reference sequence). V dropped 6 bases and J dropped 0 bases, with 8 bases sitting between them. The CDR3 is CASRIGANTGELFF. The DNA of the CDR3 is TGTGCCAGCAGAATCGGGGCGAACACCGGGGAGCTGTTTTTT.

The chain joins TRBV12-3 or TRBV12-4 to TRBJ1-3, with D hard to call. The V end lost 2 bases, the J end lost 6 bases, and 11 bases lay between the germline ends. This CDR3 has 14 residues. The CDR3 region has the DNA TGTGCCAGCAGTTTATTGTCAGGAGAAAACACCATATATTTT. It codes for CASSLLSGENTIYF.

The chain uses TRBV29-1 and TRBJ2-7; 9 bases are a match to TRBD1. V shed 1 base, J shed 4 bases, and the junction held 8 bases outside the gene matches. CDR3 size: 15 residues. The V gene's germline CDR1 is SQVTM and CDR2 ANQGSEA. The CDR3 reads CSVEVPGQGTYEQYF. CDR3 nucleotide sequence: TGCAGCGTTGAAGTCCCGGGACAGGGTACTTACGAGCAGTACTTC.

The chain links TRBV9 to TRBJ1-3; D remains ambiguous. Germline V gene lookup returns CDR1 SGDLS and CDR2 YYNGEE. Trimming removed 0 bases at V and 0 bases at J, with 10 bases between. This CDR3 spans 16 amino acids. In nucleotides, the CDR3 is TGTGCCAGCAGCGTAGACGGCAGTTTCTCTGGAAACACCATATATTTT. It specifies CASSVDGSFSGNTIYF.

This chain connects TRBV20-1 to TRBJ2-2; either TRBD1 or TRBD2 may fit D (5 bases each). CDR3 size: 15 residues. Germline V CDR1 and CDR2: DFQATT, SNEGSKA (reference sequence). V dropped 1 base and J dropped 6 bases, with 15 bases sitting between them. As DNA, the CDR3 is TGCAGTGCTAGAGTAGTCCGGGACGGGGCCGGGGAGCTGTTTTTT. Amino acids: CSARVVRDGAGELFF.

This clonotype was observed a few times. The chain combines TRBV6-5 with TRBJ2-7; D not certain. Per germline, CDR1 MNHEY and CDR2 SVGAGI. The CDR3 totals 13 residues. V gave up 0 bases and J gave up 6 bases, with 9 bases separating them. CDR3 DNA sequence: TGTGCCAGCAGTTACTCGTCGTTGGGCGAGCAGTACTTC. It codes for CASSYSSLGEQYF.

The V and J genes are TRBV7-9 and TRBJ2-1; no clear D gene. Germline assignment: CDR1 SEHNR and CDR2 FQNEAQ (reference sequence). The CDR3 is 13 amino acids. V was trimmed by 0 bases and J by 5 bases, leaving 5 bases between them. The CDR3 loop reads CASSLAGNNEQFF. In DNA, the CDR3 is TGTGCCAGCAGCTTAGCGGGAAACAATGAGCAGTTCTTC.

The rearrangement uses TRBV4-3 and TRBJ2-3, with 10 positions matching TRBD2. Germline CDR1 is LGHNA and CDR2 is YSLEER. Unmatched junction bases numbered 6, after V lost 0 bases and J lost 3 bases. The CDR3 contains 17 residues. The CDR3 protein is CASSQDLASGGTDTQYF. The CDR3, as DNA: TGCGCCAGCAGCCAAGATCTAGCTAGCGGGGGTACAGATACGCAGTATTTT.

This clonotype has a handful of counts. The rearrangement joins TRBV6-1 to TRBJ1-5; 7 bases align to TRBD1. Germline CDR1 is MNHNS and CDR2 is SASEGT. The CDR3 is 16 residues long. V trimming: 6 bases; J trimming: 7 bases; junction bases outside the gene matches: 15. CDR3 region: CASRDPGQSLGQPQHF. The CDR3 region has the DNA TGTGCCAGCAGGGATCCGGGACAGAGCTTAGGGCAGCCCCAGCATTTT.

V is TRBV20-1 and J is TRBJ2-2; D uncertain. The germline V gene has CDR1 DFQATT and CDR2 SNEGSKA (reference sequence). The length of the CDR3 is 15 residues. V dropped 0 bases and J dropped 3 bases, with 11 bases sitting between them. The CDR3 DNA follows: TGCAGTGCTAGAGATGGGAACAGTTACACCGGGGAGCTGTTTTTT. This translates into CSARDGNSYTGELFF.